This T cell receptor beta chain was captured in a study of shared clonotypes between healthy human individuals. Study overall: CD8 memory received one plate per donor, CD8 naive two, CD4 memory three and CD4 naive three. Study results and limitations: Represented diversity, genetic and exposure-history alike, was limited by few donors.

Germline loops: CDR1 MNHNY, CDR2 SVGAGI (reference sequence). The CDR3 is 15 amino acids. Trimming stripped 0 bases from V and 1 base from J, with 8 bases between. Genomic DNA per cell subset filled all wells of several immunoSEQ plates. Per the original methods: ImmunoSEQ sequences covered only the junction and lacked quality scores; filtering therefore differed. Repertoires were generated with immunoSEQ multiplex PCR, while TCRdb's copy carries only in-frame clones and drops some. The D gene and trimming were derived from the DNA, and the V and J assignments and clone size from that table. The table includes 2 million to 2.5 million clones, 90% to 97% detected once. Turning to this clone: What it binds is not known.

V usage is TRBV6-6 and J usage is TRBJ2-3; D unclear. This TCR came from a man aged 18 to 30 in good health. Sequences were obtained from naive CD4+ T cells sorted from blood. The subset denotes: CD45RA+ positively selected. Here the CDR3 DNA reads TGTGCCAGCAGTTACTCCTCGCAGCGCACAGATACGCAGTATTTT. Translating it yields CASSYSSQRTDTQYF.